This T cell receptor beta chain was identified in a study of post-analysis software for immune sequencing data. Overall study results and limits: Four or five TRBV segments were significantly more frequent in patients than in controls. TRBV5-6, TRBV5-1 and TRBV20-1 were among these segments. Clustering by F measure revealed strong co-clustering among samples prepared together in one batch.

The V gene's germline CDR1 is MGHRA and CDR2 YSYEKL. V lost 0 bases and J lost 4, with 11 bases in between. The CDR3 consists of 15 residues. Unique molecular identifiers were built into the TCR beta cDNA libraries. Each CDR3 protein is one row after TCRdb ran MiXCR on the PCR reads. The sample yields about 820,000 distinct CDR3 sequences, about 53% seen once. On this clonotype itself: As yet, its antigen is unknown.

This TCR was recovered from a girl under 18 with multiple sclerosis. Specimen: blood. The rearrangement links TRBV4-1 to TRBJ2-3, with unresolved D. The CDR3 loop reads CASSQDRIGADTQYF. DNA of the CDR3: TGCGCCAGCAGCCAAGATAGAATTGGTGCAGATACGCAGTATTTT.